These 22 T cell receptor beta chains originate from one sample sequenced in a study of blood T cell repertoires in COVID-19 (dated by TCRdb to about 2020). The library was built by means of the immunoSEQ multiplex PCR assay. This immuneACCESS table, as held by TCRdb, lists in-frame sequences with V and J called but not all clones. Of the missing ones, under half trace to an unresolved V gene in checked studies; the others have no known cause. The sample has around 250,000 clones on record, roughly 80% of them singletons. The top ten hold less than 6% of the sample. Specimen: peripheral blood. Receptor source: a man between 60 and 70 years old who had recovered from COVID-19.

The CDR3 region is CAEAGGAGANVLTF. CDR3 bases: TGTGCCGAAGCGGGGGGTGCAGGGGCCAACGTCCTGACTTTC. The genes are TRBV6-5 and TRBJ2-6; the match to TRBD2 covers 9 bases. V lost 11 bases, J lost 4 bases, and 6 bases stayed unmatched. This CDR3 spans 14 amino acids. CDR1 and CDR2 from the germline V gene are MNHEY and SVGAGI.

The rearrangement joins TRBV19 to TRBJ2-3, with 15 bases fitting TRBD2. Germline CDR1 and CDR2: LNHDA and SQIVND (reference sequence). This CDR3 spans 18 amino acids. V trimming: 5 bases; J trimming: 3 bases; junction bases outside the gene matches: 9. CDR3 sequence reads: CASSSRGTSGRTTDTQYF. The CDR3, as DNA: TGTGCCAGTAGTTCGCGAGGGACTAGCGGGAGGACAACAGATACGCAGTATTTT.

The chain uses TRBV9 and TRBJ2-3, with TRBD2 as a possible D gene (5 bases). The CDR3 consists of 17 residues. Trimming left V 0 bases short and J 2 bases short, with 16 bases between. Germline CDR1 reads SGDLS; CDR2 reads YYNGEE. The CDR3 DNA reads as TGTGCCAGCAGCGTAGGGCCTCTGGACTGGACCACAGATACGCAGTATTTT. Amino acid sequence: CASSVGPLDWTTDTQYF.

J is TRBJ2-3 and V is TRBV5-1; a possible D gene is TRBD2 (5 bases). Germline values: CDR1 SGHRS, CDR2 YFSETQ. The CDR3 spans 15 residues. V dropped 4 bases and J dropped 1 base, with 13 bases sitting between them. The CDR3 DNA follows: TGCGCCAGCAGCCTGCGGGCAATGGGCACAGATACGCAGTATTTT. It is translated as CASSLRAMGTDTQYF. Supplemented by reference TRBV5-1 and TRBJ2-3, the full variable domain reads KAGVTQTPRYLIKTRGQQVTLSCSPISGHRSVSWYQQTPGQGLQFLFEYFSETQRNKGNFPGRFSGRQFSNSRSEMNVSTLELGDSALYLCASSLRAMGTDTQYFGPGTRLTVL.

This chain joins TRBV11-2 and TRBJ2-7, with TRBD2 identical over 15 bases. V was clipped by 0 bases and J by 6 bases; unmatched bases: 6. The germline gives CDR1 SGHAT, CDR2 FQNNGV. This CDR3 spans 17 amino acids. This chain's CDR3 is CASSLDGLAGGPVEQYF. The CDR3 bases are TGTGCCAGCAGCTTAGATGGACTAGCGGGAGGGCCGGTCGAGCAGTACTTC.

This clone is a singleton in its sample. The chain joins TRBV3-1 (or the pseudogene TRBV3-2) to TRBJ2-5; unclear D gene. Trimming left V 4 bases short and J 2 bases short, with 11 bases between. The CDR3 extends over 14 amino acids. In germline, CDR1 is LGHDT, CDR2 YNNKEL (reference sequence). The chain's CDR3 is CASSLRQPQETQYF. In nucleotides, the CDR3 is TGTGCCAGCAGCCTCCGACAACCACAAGAGACCCAGTACTTC.

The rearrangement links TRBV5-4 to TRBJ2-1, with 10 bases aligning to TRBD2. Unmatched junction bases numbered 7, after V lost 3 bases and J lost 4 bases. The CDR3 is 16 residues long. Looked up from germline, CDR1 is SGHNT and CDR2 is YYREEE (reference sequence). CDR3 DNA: TGTGCCAGCAGCTCAGCTAGCGGGGGCCAGTACAATGAGCAGTTCTTC. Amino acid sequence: CASSSASGGQYNEQFF. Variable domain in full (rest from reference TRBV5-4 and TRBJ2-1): ETGVTQSPTHLIKTRGQQVTLRCSSQSGHNTVSWYQQALGQGPQFIFQYYREEENGRGNFPPRFSGLQFPNYSSELNVNALELDDSALYLCASSSASGGQYNEQFFGPGTRLTVL.

In DNA form, the CDR3 reads TGTGCCAGCTCACCAGACACCCTGAACACTGAAGCTTTCTTT. It specifies CASSPDTLNTEAFF. The chain recombines TRBV18 with TRBJ1-1; no firm D call. Per the germline V gene, CDR1 is KGHSH and CDR2 is LQKENI. V lost 2 bases to trimming and J lost 0 bases, with 7 bases between them. The CDR3 sequence is 14 residues long.

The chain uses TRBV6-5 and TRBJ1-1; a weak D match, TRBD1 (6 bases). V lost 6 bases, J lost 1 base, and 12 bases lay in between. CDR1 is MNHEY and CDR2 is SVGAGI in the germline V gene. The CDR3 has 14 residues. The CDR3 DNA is TGTGCCAGCAGACAGGGTTCGGCGAACACTGAAGCTTTCTTT. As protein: CASRQGSANTEAFF.

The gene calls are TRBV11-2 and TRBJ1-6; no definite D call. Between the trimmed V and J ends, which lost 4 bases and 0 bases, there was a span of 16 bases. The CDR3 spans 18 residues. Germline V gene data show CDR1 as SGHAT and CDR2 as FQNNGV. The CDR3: CASSSYFTLSSYNSPLHF. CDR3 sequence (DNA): TGTGCCAGCAGCTCCTACTTCACTCTAAGCTCCTATAATTCACCCCTCCACTTT.

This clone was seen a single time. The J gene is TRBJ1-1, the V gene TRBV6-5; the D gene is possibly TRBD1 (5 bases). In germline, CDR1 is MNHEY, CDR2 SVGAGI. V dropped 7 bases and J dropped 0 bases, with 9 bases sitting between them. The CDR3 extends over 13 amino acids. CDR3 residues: CASKGQMNTEAFF. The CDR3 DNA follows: TGTGCCAGCAAGGGGCAGATGAACACTGAAGCTTTCTTT.

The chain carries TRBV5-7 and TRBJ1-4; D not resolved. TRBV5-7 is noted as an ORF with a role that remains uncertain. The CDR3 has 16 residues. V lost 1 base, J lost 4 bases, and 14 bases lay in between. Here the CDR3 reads CASSLSTRVGNEKLFF. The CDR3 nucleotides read TGTGCCAGCAGCTTGTCGACTAGGGTAGGTAATGAAAAACTGTTTTTT.

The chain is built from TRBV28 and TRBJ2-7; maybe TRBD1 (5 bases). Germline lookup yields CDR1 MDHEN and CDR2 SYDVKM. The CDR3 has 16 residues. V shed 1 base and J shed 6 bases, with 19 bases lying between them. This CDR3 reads CASSLLWGPAPSEQYF. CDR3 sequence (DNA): TGTGCCAGCAGTTTATTATGGGGCCCCGCCCCCAGCGAGCAGTACTTC.

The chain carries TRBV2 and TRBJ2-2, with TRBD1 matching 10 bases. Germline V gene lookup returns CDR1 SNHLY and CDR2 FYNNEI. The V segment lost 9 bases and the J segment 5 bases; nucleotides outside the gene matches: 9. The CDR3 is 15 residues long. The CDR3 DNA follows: TGTGCCAGTGACCGCCGGGACAGGGGAACCGGGGAGCTGTTTTTT. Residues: CASDRRDRGTGELFF.

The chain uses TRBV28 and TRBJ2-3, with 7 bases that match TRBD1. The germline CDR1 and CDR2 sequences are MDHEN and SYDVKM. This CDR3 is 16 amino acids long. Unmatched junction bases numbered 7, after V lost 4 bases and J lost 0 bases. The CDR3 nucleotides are TGTGCCAGCAGTTCTCCGACAGGGATTAGCACAGATACGCAGTATTTT. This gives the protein CASSSPTGISTDTQYF.

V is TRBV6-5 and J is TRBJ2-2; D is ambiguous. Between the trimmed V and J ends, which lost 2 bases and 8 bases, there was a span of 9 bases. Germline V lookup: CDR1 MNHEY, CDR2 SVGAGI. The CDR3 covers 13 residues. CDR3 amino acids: CASSYVRPGELFF. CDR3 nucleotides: TGTGCCAGCAGTTACGTGCGCCCAGGGGAGCTGTTTTTT.

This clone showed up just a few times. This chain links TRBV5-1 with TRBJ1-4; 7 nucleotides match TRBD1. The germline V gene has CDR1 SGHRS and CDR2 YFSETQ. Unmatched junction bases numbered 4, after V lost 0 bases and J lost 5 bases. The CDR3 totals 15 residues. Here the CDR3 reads CASSLGQGKNEKLFF. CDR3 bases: TGCGCCAGCAGCTTGGGACAGGGCAAGAATGAAAAACTGTTTTTT.

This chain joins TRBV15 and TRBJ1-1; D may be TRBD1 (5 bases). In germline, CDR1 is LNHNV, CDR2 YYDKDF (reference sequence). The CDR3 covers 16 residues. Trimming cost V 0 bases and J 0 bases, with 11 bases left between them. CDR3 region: CATSRESFRVNTEAFF. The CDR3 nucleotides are TGTGCCACCAGCAGAGAGTCCTTCAGGGTGAACACTGAAGCTTTCTTT.

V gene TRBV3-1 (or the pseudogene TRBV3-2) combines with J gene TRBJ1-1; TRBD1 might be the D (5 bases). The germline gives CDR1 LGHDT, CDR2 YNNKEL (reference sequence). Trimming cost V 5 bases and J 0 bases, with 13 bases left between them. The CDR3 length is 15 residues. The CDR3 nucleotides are TGTGCCAGCAGCACCCAAGGGGCTGTGAACACTGAAGCTTTCTTT. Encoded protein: CASSTQGAVNTEAFF.

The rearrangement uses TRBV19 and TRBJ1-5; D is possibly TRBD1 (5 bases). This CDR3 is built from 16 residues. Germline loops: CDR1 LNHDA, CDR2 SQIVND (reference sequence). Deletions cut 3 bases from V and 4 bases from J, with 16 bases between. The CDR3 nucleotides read TGTGCCAGTAGTATCGGGACCCGGGGGGATAATCAGCCCCAGCATTTT. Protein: CASSIGTRGDNQPQHF.

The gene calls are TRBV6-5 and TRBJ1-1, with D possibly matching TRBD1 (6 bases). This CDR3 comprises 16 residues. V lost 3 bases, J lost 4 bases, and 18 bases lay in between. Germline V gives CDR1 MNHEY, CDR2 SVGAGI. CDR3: CASSYPLGGSGTEAFF. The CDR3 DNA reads TGTGCCAGCAGTTATCCTCTAGGGGGTTCGGGCACTGAAGCTTTCTTT.

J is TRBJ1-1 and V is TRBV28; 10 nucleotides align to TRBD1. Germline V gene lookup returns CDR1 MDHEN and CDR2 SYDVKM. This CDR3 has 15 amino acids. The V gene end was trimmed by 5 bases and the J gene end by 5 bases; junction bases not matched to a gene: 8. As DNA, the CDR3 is TGTGCCAGCAGTCCCCGGGACAGGGGTCGAACTGAAGCTTTCTTT. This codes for CASSPRDRGRTEAFF.